Here is one T cell receptor beta chain with its context. This record belongs to a study of CD8 T cells in ankylosing spondylitis. TCRdb fed the 5' RACE reads into MiXCR, producing one record per CDR3 protein. In the table there are about 360,000 distinct CDR3 sequences, approximately 22% of which are singletons. Trimming removed 3 bases at V and 6 bases at J, with 12 bases between. CDR1 MDHEN and CDR2 SYDVKM come from the germline V gene. The CDR3 spans 13 residues. Material for sequencing was blood, either unsorted or a sorted T cell fraction (not recorded which). The source is a male donor with ankylosing spondylitis or in good health (not recorded which). The J gene is TRBJ2-7, the V gene TRBV28; D is undetermined. The CDR3 region is CASSFFAVTEQYF. CDR3 sequence (DNA): TGTGCCAGCAGTTTTTTTGCGGTTACCGAGCAGTACTTC. Variable domain in full (rest from reference TRBV28 and TRBJ2-7): DVKVTQSSRYLVKRTGEKVFLECVQDMDHENMFWYRQDPGLGLRLIYFSYDVKMKEKGDIPEGYSVSREKKERFSLILESASTNQTSMYLCASSFFAVTEQYFGPGTRLTVT.